This T cell receptor (beta chain) was identified during a study of CD8 T cells in Susac syndrome. Study conclusions and caveats: The TCR sequencing and HLA analysis in the study involved a relatively small number of individuals, as the study acknowledged.

Concerning this clonotype itself: The antigen remains unidentified.

V dropped 4 bases and J dropped 2 bases, with 12 bases sitting between them. CDR1 and CDR2 (germline): SQVTM, ANQGSEA. This CDR3 has 15 residues. Healthy donors were controls matched for age and sex. FACS was used to enrich TEMRA cells, whereas the CD8+ and CD4+ T cells were obtained by negative isolation. Reverse transcription of roughly 0.5 to 1 ug RNA was performed with random hexamers. It was immunoSEQ multiplex PCR that amplified TCR beta CDR3 across 54 Vbeta and 13 Jbeta. TCRdb re-analysed the immunoSEQ multiplex PCR reads in MiXCR, keeping a single row per CDR3 protein. This table has approximately 120,000 distinct CDR3 sequences, 90% to 96% appearing once.

Input material: CD4+ T cells from PBMCs. The chain is built from TRBV29-1 and TRBJ2-6; D not resolved. This sequence originates from a human donor in good health. CDR3 amino acids: CSVADVGTGANVLTF. The CDR3 nucleotides read TGCAGCGTTGCAGACGTGGGGACTGGGGCCAACGTCCTGACTTTC.